This T cell receptor (beta chain) was documented in a study of blood T cell repertoires in COVID-19. Study details: PBMCs, B-cell-depleted T cells, or T cells provided the cDNA or gDNA that made up the material.

Original processing methods: Reference gene primer amplification in the assay estimated nucleated cell counts. Measured with immunoSEQ multiplex PCR; TCRdb has only the in-frame clones, and not every one. V and J calls and clone size are as listed in that table; D and trimming were resolved from the DNA. The table lists 90,000 to 150,000 clones, 60% to 85% of them singletons. Germline values: CDR1 GTSNPN, CDR2 SVGIG (reference sequence). The CDR3 runs to 13 residues. With 1 base removed from V and 7 bases from J, the gap between germline ends came to 11 bases. This TCR derives from a man in his 70s with acute or convalescent COVID-19. Sequencing was done on a sample of peripheral blood. The rearrangement links TRBV30 to TRBJ1-3; no definite D call. CDR3 loop: CAWSAGRRNTIYF. Here the CDR3 DNA reads TGTGCCTGGAGTGCGGGAAGGAGGAACACCATATATTTT. The variable domain in full, with the rest retrieved from reference TRBV30 and TRBJ1-3, is SQTIHQWPATLVQPVGSPLSLECTVEGTSNPNLYWYRQAAGRGLQLLFYSVGIGQISSEVPQNLSASRPQDRQFILSSKKLLLSDSGFYLCAWSAGRRNTIYFGEGSWLTVV.